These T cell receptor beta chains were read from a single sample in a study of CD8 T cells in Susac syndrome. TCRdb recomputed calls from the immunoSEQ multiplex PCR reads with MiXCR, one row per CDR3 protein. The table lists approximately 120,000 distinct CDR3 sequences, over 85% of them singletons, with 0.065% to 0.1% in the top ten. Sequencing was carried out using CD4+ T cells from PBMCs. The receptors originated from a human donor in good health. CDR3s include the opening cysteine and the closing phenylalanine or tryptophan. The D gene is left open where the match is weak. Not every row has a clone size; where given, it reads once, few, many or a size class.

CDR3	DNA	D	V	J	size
CSVDGRTEAFF	TGCAGCGTTGACGGCCGCACTGAAGCTTTCTTT	NA	TRBV29-1	TRBJ1-1	NA
CSALSTEADNEKLFF	TGCAGTGCTCTGTCGACGGAAGCTGATAATGAAAAACTGTTTTTT	NA	TRBV20-1	TRBJ1-4	NA
CASSLVETQYF	TGTGCCAGCAGTTTAGTGGAGACCCAGTACTTC	NA	TRBV5-1	TRBJ2-5	few
CASSSGLAGTTQYF	TGTGCCAGCAGTTCGGGACTAGCGGGAACCACGCAGTATTTT	TRBD2	TRBV28	TRBJ2-3	NA
CSARAPPYEQYF	TGCAGTGCTAGAGCTCCCCCCTACGAGCAGTACTTC	NA	TRBV20-1	TRBJ2-7	NA
CASSYSGANVLTF	TGTGCCAGCAGTTACTCTGGGGCCAACGTCCTGACTTTC	NA	TRBV6-2/TRBV6-3	TRBJ2-6	NA
CATTSLGVSGTEAFF	TGTGCCACCACTTCCTTAGGGGTCTCAGGCACTGAAGCTTTCTTT	NA	TRBV27	TRBJ1-1	NA
CASSLLESGELFF	TGTGCCAGCAGCCTCCTAGAGTCCGGGGAGCTGTTTTTT	NA	TRBV3-1	TRBJ2-2	once
CSAREGGLVYEQYF	TGCAGTGCTAGAGAGGGGGGCTTAGTCTACGAGCAGTACTTC	NA	TRBV20-1	TRBJ2-7	NA
CASSIGLAGGLSYEQYF	TGTGCCAGTAGTATAGGACTAGCGGGAGGACTCTCCTACGAGCAGTACTTC	TRBD2	TRBV19	TRBJ2-7	NA
CASSPTRGLAGRDTQYF	TGTGCCAGCAGCCCGACGAGGGGACTAGCGGGGAGAGATACGCAGTATTTT	TRBD2	TRBV3-1	TRBJ2-3	NA
CASSRYYAGQGAYNEQFF	TGTGCCAGCAGCCGATACTACGCGGGACAGGGGGCCTACAATGAGCAGTTCTTC	TRBD1	TRBV25-1	TRBJ2-1	NA
CASRSEGTQETQYF	TGCGCCAGCAGAAGCGAGGGGACGCAAGAGACCCAGTACTTC	NA	TRBV5-1	TRBJ2-5	NA
CSLTEAFF	TGCAGTCTCACTGAAGCTTTCTTT	NA	TRBV20-1	TRBJ1-1	NA
CASTEGLAGNTGELFF	TGTGCCAGCACCGAAGGACTAGCGGGTAACACCGGGGAGCTGTTTTTT	TRBD2	TRBV2	TRBJ2-2	NA
CASSYGLGAGANVLTF	TGTGCCAGCAGTTACGGTCTCGGAGCTGGGGCCAACGTCCTGACTTTC	NA	TRBV6-5	TRBJ2-6	NA
CATSRARQTNTEAFF	TGTGCCACCAGCAGAGCCCGACAGACGAACACTGAAGCTTTCTTT	NA	TRBV15	TRBJ1-1	NA
CASSAHRDRVNQPQHF	TGTGCCAGTAGTGCCCACCGGGACCGCGTCAATCAGCCCCAGCATTTT	NA	TRBV19	TRBJ1-5	NA
CASSQDRASSYEQYF	TGTGCCAGCAGCCAGGACAGGGCCAGCTCCTACGAGCAGTACTTC	TRBD1	TRBV5-4	TRBJ2-7	NA
CSAPSREEVEQYF	TGCAGTGCTCCGTCTCGGGAGGAGGTCGAGCAGTACTTC	TRBD2	TRBV20-1	TRBJ2-7	once
CASSPGTTGIQYF	TGTGCCAGCAGCCCCGGCACCACAGGCATTCAGTACTTC	NA	TRBV3-1	TRBJ2-4	NA
CSARGLADTQYF	TGCAGTGCTAGGGGACTAGCGGATACGCAGTATTTT	TRBD2	TRBV20-1	TRBJ2-3	NA
CASRITTGVYGYTF	TGTGCCAGCAGAATTACGACAGGGGTATATGGCTACACCTTC	TRBD1	TRBV7-2	TRBJ1-2	NA
CASSQGQGYSRVGGTEAFF	TGTGCCAGCAGCCAGGGACAGGGTTACTCGCGGGTGGGGGGCACTGAAGCTTTCTTT	TRBD1	TRBV7-9	TRBJ1-1	NA
CASSGPGETQYF	TGTGCCAGCAGCGGGCCCGGAGAGACCCAGTACTTC	NA	TRBV3-1	TRBJ2-5	NA